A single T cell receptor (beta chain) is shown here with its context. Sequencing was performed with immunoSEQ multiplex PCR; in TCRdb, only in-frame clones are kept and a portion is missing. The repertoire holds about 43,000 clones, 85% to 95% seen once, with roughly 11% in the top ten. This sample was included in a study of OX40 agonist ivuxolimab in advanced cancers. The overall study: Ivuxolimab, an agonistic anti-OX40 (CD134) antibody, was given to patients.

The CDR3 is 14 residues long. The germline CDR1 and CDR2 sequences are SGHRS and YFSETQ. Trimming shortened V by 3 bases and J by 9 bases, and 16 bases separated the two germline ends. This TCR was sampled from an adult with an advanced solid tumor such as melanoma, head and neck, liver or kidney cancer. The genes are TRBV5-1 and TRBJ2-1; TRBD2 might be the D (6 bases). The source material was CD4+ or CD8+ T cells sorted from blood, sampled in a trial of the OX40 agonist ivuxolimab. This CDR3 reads CASSSGTPRSEQFF. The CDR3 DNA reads TGCGCCAGCAGCTCCGGGACTCCTCGGAGTGAGCAGTTCTTC. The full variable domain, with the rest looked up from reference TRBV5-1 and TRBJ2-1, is KAGVTQTPRYLIKTRGQQVTLSCSPISGHRSVSWYQQTPGQGLQFLFEYFSETQRNKGNFPGRFSGRQFSNSRSEMNVSTLELGDSALYLCASSSGTPRSEQFFGPGTRLTVL.